This is a list of T cell receptor beta chains from one sample in a study of T cells after yellow fever vaccination. TCRdb processed the 5' RACE reads anew with MiXCR; each CDR3 protein has one entry. In the table there are fewer than 400,000 distinct CDR3 sequences, 6.2% of which are singletons. The input for sequencing was PBMCs, taken 5 days after the yellow fever booster vaccination. These receptor sequences come from a man between 25 and 39 years old who received the YFV17D yellow fever vaccine. Both conserved end residues are part of each CDR3. D genes are given only for firm matches. Clone size, where shown, is once, few, many, or a class for clones that have expanded.

CDR3 | DNA | size | V | D | J
CASSLGPFGELFF | TGTGCCAGCAGCTTAGGCCCCTTTGGGGAGCTGTTTTTT | many | TRBV11-2 | . | TRBJ2-2
CASSQGGTSGRFGTDTQYF | TGTGCCAGCAGCCAAGGAGGGACTAGCGGGAGGTTCGGCACAGATACGCAGTATTTT | . | TRBV3-1 | TRBD2 | TRBJ2-3
CASSLVLLAGQETQYF | TGTGCTAGCAGCTTAGTCCTACTAGCGGGCCAAGAGACCCAGTACTTC | many | TRBV7-7 | TRBD2 | TRBJ2-5
CASSAPDGRGTGELFF | TGCGCCAGCAGCGCACCCGACGGACGCGGTACCGGGGAGCTGTTTTTT | . | TRBV5-1 | . | TRBJ2-2
CASSIETSYEQYF | TGTGCCAGTAGTATTGAGACCTCCTACGAGCAGTACTTC | few | TRBV19 | . | TRBJ2-7
CASSPERVHGYTF | TGTGCCAGCAGCCCCGAACGGGTTCACGGCTACACCTTC | many | TRBV11-2 | . | TRBJ1-2
CASSTRTSSSYNEQFF | TGTGCCAGCAGCACTCGGACGTCCAGCTCCTACAATGAGCAGTTCTTC | . | TRBV7-2 | . | TRBJ2-1
CASSLDGTGFLF | TGTGCCAGCAGCTTAGACGGGACAGGATTCCTCTTC | few | TRBV7-2 | TRBD1 | TRBJ2-1
CSVWPREETQYF | TGCAGCGTTTGGCCACGGGAAGAGACCCAGTACTTC | few | TRBV29-1 | . | TRBJ2-5
CASIRASSGELFF | TGTGCCAGCATTCGGGCGTCTTCCGGGGAGCTGTTTTTT | . | TRBV5-4 | . | TRBJ2-2
CASSLGGNGRANDTQYF | TGTGCCAGCAGCTTAGGGGGTAACGGGAGGGCCAATGATACGCAGTATTTT | . | TRBV7-9 | TRBD2 | TRBJ2-3
CSVERTGTSGVGGELFF | TGCAGCGTTGAGAGGACGGGGACTAGCGGAGTTGGCGGGGAGCTGTTTTTT | few | TRBV29-1 | TRBD2 | TRBJ2-2
CASSFLEADMQYF | TGTGCCAGCAGTTTCTTAGAGGCAGATATGCAGTATTTT | . | TRBV12-3/TRBV12-4 | . | TRBJ2-3
CASSLSHRETQYF | TGTGCCAGCAGCCTAAGCCACCGAGAGACCCAGTACTTC | . | TRBV7-6 | . | TRBJ2-5
CASSYADRDGYTF | TGTGCCAGCAGTTACGCGGACAGAGATGGCTACACCTTC | few | TRBV6-5 | . | TRBJ1-2
CSALHPPPTRLNTEAFF | TGCAGTGCTCTCCACCCACCCCCGACGCGGTTGAACACTGAAGCTTTCTTT | few | TRBV20-1 | . | TRBJ1-1
CAWSGVAGREQFF | TGTGCCTGGAGTGGGGTAGCGGGCCGCGAGCAGTTCTTC | few | TRBV30 | TRBD2 | TRBJ2-1
CASSGRTRYEQYF | TGTGCCAGCAGTGGGAGGACTAGATATGAGCAGTACTTC | . | TRBV2 | TRBD2 | TRBJ2-7
CASSHGTSGLSYNEQFF | TGTGCCAGCAGTCACGGGACTAGCGGGCTCTCCTACAATGAGCAGTTCTTC | . | TRBV6-5 | TRBD2 | TRBJ2-1
CASSPPGGSGNQPQHF | TGTGCCAGCTCACCACCTGGGGGATCGGGCAATCAGCCCCAGCATTTT | . | TRBV18 | . | TRBJ1-5
CASSQTPGAQYF | TGTGCCAGTAGCCAAACACCGGGGGCGCAGTACTTC | . | TRBV19 | . | TRBJ2-7
CASSPSGARGDEQFF | TGTGCCAGCAGTCCCAGCGGGGCTCGGGGGGATGAGCAGTTCTTC | . | TRBV12-3/TRBV12-4 | TRBD2 | TRBJ2-1
CATSRGLAGVNTGELFF | TGTGCCACCTCCCGTGGACTAGCGGGAGTGAACACCGGGGAGCTGTTTTTT | . | TRBV3-1 | TRBD2 | TRBJ2-2
CASSYSGRGPRNEQFF | TGTGCCAGCAGTTACTCAGGCAGGGGGCCGAGGAATGAGCAGTTCTTC | many | TRBV6-5 | TRBD1 | TRBJ2-1
CASSLDVAGSGAYEQYF | TGCGCCAGCAGCTTGGATGTAGCGGGTTCAGGGGCCTACGAGCAGTACTTC | . | TRBV5-1 | . | TRBJ2-7
CSARITGGYEQYF | TGCAGTGCTAGAATCACAGGGGGCTACGAGCAGTACTTC | . | TRBV20-1 | TRBD1 | TRBJ2-7
CASSKSGANVLTF | TGTGCCAGCAGTAAGTCTGGGGCCAACGTCCTGACTTTC | . | TRBV2 | . | TRBJ2-6
CASSLAGSLGLRDTQYF | TGTGCCAGCAGCTTAGCGGGCAGCCTGGGGCTAAGGGATACGCAGTATTTT | many | TRBV7-2 | . | TRBJ2-3
CASSLGLTDTQYF | TGTGCCAGCAGCTTAGGACTAACAGATACGCAGTATTTT | many | TRBV7-2 | . | TRBJ2-3
CASGRLSNQPQHF | TGCGCCAGCGGCCGCCTAAGCAATCAGCCCCAGCATTTT | few | TRBV10-2 | . | TRBJ1-5
CASSPRTANTGELFF | TGCGCCAGCAGCCCGCGGACGGCGAACACCGGGGAGCTGTTTTTT | many | TRBV5-1 | . | TRBJ2-2
CSAGLGAENIQYF | TGCAGTGCTGGCCTAGGGGCGGAAAACATTCAGTACTTC | . | TRBV20-1 | . | TRBJ2-4
CASSPGQVNGNTIYF | TGCGCCAGCAGTCCGGGACAGGTGAATGGAAACACCATATATTTT | . | TRBV5-1 | TRBD1 | TRBJ1-3
CASSPGQGMWTEAFF | TGCGCCAGCAGCCCGGGACAGGGGATGTGGACTGAAGCTTTCTTT | many | TRBV5-1 | TRBD1 | TRBJ1-1
CASSRKTGYTDTQYF | TGTGCCAGCAGCCGAAAAACGGGATACACAGATACGCAGTATTTT | few | TRBV12-3/TRBV12-4 | . | TRBJ2-3
CASSLGIGSTDTQYF | TGTGCCAGCAGCTTGGGTATTGGAAGCACAGATACGCAGTATTTT | many | TRBV5-6 | . | TRBJ2-3
CASSLGEVVYEQYF | TGCGCCAGCAGCCTGGGGGAGGTTGTTTACGAGCAGTACTTC | many | TRBV5-1 | . | TRBJ2-7
CATSAGGAYNEQFF | TGTGCCACCAGTGCGGGCGGAGCCTACAATGAGCAGTTCTTC | . | TRBV24-1 | . | TRBJ2-1
CAIMRGGFTGELFF | TGTGCCATCATGCGGGGAGGATTCACCGGGGAGCTGTTTTTT | many | TRBV10-3 | . | TRBJ2-2
CAISESSGVEEQYF | TGTGCCATCAGTGAGTCGTCGGGAGTGGAGGAGCAGTACTTC | many | TRBV10-3 | . | TRBJ2-7
CASSLGGLINEQFF | TGTGCCAGCAGCTTGGGCGGCTTGATCAATGAGCAGTTCTTC | few | TRBV7-9 | . | TRBJ2-1
CSARVGGRPQGEQYF | TGCAGTGCTAGGGTGGGCGGGAGACCCCAGGGCGAGCAGTACTTC | few | TRBV20-1 | TRBD2 | TRBJ2-7
CSAREEWDEQYF | TGCAGTGCTAGAGAGGAATGGGACGAGCAGTACTTC | . | TRBV20-1 | . | TRBJ2-7